The 9 T cell receptor beta chains listed next were all sequenced from one sample in a study of blood T cell repertoires in COVID-19. TCRdb keeps only in-frame clones here, not all; method: immunoSEQ multiplex PCR. The sample records around 8,000 clones, roughly 88% being singletons. Sequenced material: peripheral blood. The receptor set was obtained from a human donor in a cohort sampled during active COVID-19.

This chain links TRBV5-1 with TRBJ1-1, with D perhaps matching TRBD1 (5 bases). The CDR3 has 14 residues. Germline loops: CDR1 SGHRS, CDR2 YFSETQ. Trimming cost V 4 bases and J 0 bases, with 10 bases left between them. CDR3 DNA sequence: TGCGCCAGCAGCCCGGGGGGGATGAACACTGAAGCTTTCTTT. Protein sequence: CASSPGGMNTEAFF. Looking up the rest from reference TRBV5-1 and TRBJ1-1 gives the full variable domain: KAGVTQTPRYLIKTRGQQVTLSCSPISGHRSVSWYQQTPGQGLQFLFEYFSETQRNKGNFPGRFSGRQFSNSRSEMNVSTLELGDSALYLCASSPGGMNTEAFFGQGTRLTVV.

The J gene is TRBJ2-3, the V gene TRBV6-4; 8 nucleotides agree with TRBD2. The CDR3 contains 16 residues. In germline, CDR1 is MRHNA, CDR2 SNTAGT. J was trimmed by 0 bases and V by 0 bases; bases with no gene match: 2. CDR3 sequence: CASSDSAGASTDTQYF. The CDR3 coding sequence is TGTGCCAGCAGTGACTCAGCGGGAGCAAGCACAGATACGCAGTATTTT.

The J gene is TRBJ2-1, the V gene TRBV2, with 15 bases lining up with TRBD2. Germline V gives CDR1 SNHLY, CDR2 FYNNEI. After removal of 6 bases from V and 6 bases from J, the junction contained 6 bases not matched to a gene. This CDR3 contains 16 residues. CDR3 nucleotides: TGTGCCAGCAGAGGGACTAGCGGGAGGTTTTCCAATGAGCAGTTCTTC. It is translated as CASRGTSGRFSNEQFF.

The gene calls are TRBV24-1 and TRBJ1-5, with D possibly TRBD1 on 6 matching bases. Trimming took off 3 bases at V and 3 bases at J, with 11 bases between the two ends. Germline-derived CDR1 and CDR2 are KGHDR and SFDVKD. This CDR3 contains 15 residues. This chain's CDR3 is CATSDRTESNQPQHF. The CDR3 DNA reads as TGTGCCACCAGTGATAGGACAGAGTCCAATCAGCCCCAGCATTTT.

The chain joins TRBV5-3 to TRBJ1-3; 12 bases line up with TRBD1. TRBV5-3 is known as an ORF, though its function is uncertain. Trimming took 4 bases from V and 2 from J; bases not matched to a gene: 7. This CDR3 contains 17 residues. CDR3 DNA sequence: TGTGCCAGAAGCACCGGGGACAGGGGGCTCGCTGGAAACACCATATATTTT. Residues: CARSTGDRGLAGNTIYF.

The chain carries TRBV5-1 and TRBJ2-7, with D hard to call. V lost 0 bases, J lost 0 bases, and 22 bases lay in between. There are 19 residues in the CDR3. Germline values: CDR1 SGHRS, CDR2 YFSETQ. This CDR3 reads CASSLAPNSALRTSYEQYF. The CDR3 nucleotides are TGCGCCAGCAGCTTGGCGCCAAACTCCGCCTTGCGCACCTCCTACGAGCAGTACTTC.

The chain links TRBV27 to TRBJ1-1, with 7 nucleotides matching TRBD1. The CDR3 contains 14 residues. V lost 5 bases, J lost 7 bases, and 10 bases stayed unmatched. Germline CDR1 reads MNHEY; CDR2 reads SMNVEV (reference sequence). As DNA, the CDR3 is TGTGCCAGCAGTCCGACAGGGATTATCGGTGAAGCTTTCTTT. Translation gives CASSPTGIIGEAFF.

V gene TRBV7-8 combines with J gene TRBJ2-5; weak D call: TRBD1 (5 bases). CDR3 size: 14 residues. In germline, CDR1 is SGHVS, CDR2 FQNEAQ. Deletions cut 1 base from V and 0 bases from J, with 6 bases between. The CDR3 is CASSLGQYQETQYF. CDR3 DNA: TGTGCCAGCAGCTTAGGACAGTACCAAGAGACCCAGTACTTC.

This chain joins TRBV2 and TRBJ2-1, with TRBD2 identical over 9 bases. After removal of 7 bases from V and 4 bases from J, the junction contained 11 bases not matched to a gene. This CDR3 spans 16 amino acids. Germline CDR1 SNHLY, CDR2 FYNNEI. CDR3 DNA: TGTGCCAGCACCGAATTAGGACTAGCGCCTTACAATGAGCAGTTCTTC. It yields the protein CASTELGLAPYNEQFF. Variable domain in full (rest from reference TRBV2 and TRBJ2-1): EPEVTQTPSHQVTQMGQEVILRCVPISNHLYFYWYRQILGQKVEFLVSFYNNEISEKSEIFDDQFSVERPDGSNFTLKIRSTKLEDSAMYFCASTELGLAPYNEQFFGPGTRLTVL.